These 20 T cell receptor beta chains originate from one sample sequenced in a study of identifying expanded T cells in peripheral blood. Here immunoSEQ multiplex PCR was the method, and the copy in TCRdb shows in-frame clones only, minus some. The sample shows around 60,000 clones, around 86% of them seen only once. Sample: blood. These receptors all stem from a person between 18 and 75 years old in good health.

This clone was recorded only once. The chain combines TRBV5-4 with TRBJ1-5; possibly TRBD1 for D (5 bases). The CDR3 totals 15 residues. Trimming shortened V by 1 base and J by 2 bases, and 10 bases separated the two germline ends. Germline V gene lookup returns CDR1 SGHNT and CDR2 YYREEE (reference sequence). This chain's CDR3 is CASSLRGAGNQPQHF. CDR3 nucleotides: TGTGCCAGCAGCTTGCGAGGGGCGGGCAATCAGCCCCAGCATTTT.

The rearrangement uses TRBV6-1 and TRBJ1-2; D not certain. CDR1 is MNHNS, CDR2 SASEGT, per germline. Between the trimmed V and J ends, which lost 2 bases and 5 bases, there was a span of 9 bases. The CDR3 has 13 residues. The CDR3 nucleotides read TGTGCCAGCAGTGAATTTGAGGTTTATGGCTACACCTTC. Its protein is CASSEFEVYGYTF.

The chain uses TRBV6-5 and TRBJ1-5, with D possibly TRBD1 on 6 matching bases. Germline loops: CDR1 MNHEY, CDR2 SVGAGI. The length of the CDR3 is 15 residues. The V gene lost 5 bases and the J gene lost 5 bases, with 16 bases spanning the gap. The CDR3 nucleotides are TGTGCCAGCAGTCAAACCGGACAGCCCTATCAGCCCCAGCATTTT. Translated, it gives CASSQTGQPYQPQHF.

The chain joins TRBV12-5 to TRBJ2-1, with 10 bases identical to TRBD1. The CDR3 loop spans 15 amino acids. Trimming removed 4 bases from V and 6 bases from J; junction bases left unmatched: 6. From germline, CDR1 is LGHNT and CDR2 FRNRAP. For the CDR3, the DNA is TGTGCTAGTGGTTCTGGACAGGGGGGTCGCAATGAGCAGTTCTTC. Translation: CASGSGQGGRNEQFF.

This clone was counted a single time. The gene calls are TRBV19 and TRBJ2-2; a weak D match, TRBD1 (6 bases). Trimming shortened V by 5 bases and J by 4 bases, and 11 bases separated the two germline ends. The length of the CDR3 is 14 residues. Germline CDR1 and CDR2: LNHDA and SQIVND (reference sequence). The CDR3 loop reads CASSAHRVTGELFF. The CDR3 DNA sequence: TGTGCCAGTAGTGCCCACAGGGTCACCGGGGAGCTGTTTTTT.

This sequence joins TRBV5-4 and TRBJ1-2, with a tentative D call TRBD1 (5 bases). The CDR3 spans 14 residues. The V gene lost 4 bases and the J gene lost 4 bases, with 14 bases spanning the gap. From germline, CDR1 is SGHNT and CDR2 YYREEE (reference sequence). CDR3 amino acids: CASSEGLRGYGYTF. The CDR3 DNA reads as TGTGCCAGCAGCGAGGGATTGAGGGGCTATGGCTACACCTTC.

The chain carries TRBV19 and TRBJ1-5; 10 nucleotides agree with TRBD1. This CDR3 spans 17 amino acids. Germline V gives CDR1 LNHDA, CDR2 SQIVND (reference sequence). V lost 2 bases to trimming and J lost 7 bases; unmatched junction nucleotides: 11. The CDR3: CASSIRGDRGRRQPQHF. CDR3 in DNA: TGTGCCAGTAGTATAAGGGGAGACAGGGGGCGCCGGCAGCCCCAGCATTTT.

The gene calls are TRBV19 and TRBJ2-1, with a weak D call TRBD2 (5 bases). CDR3 length equals 12 residues. V was trimmed by 6 bases and J by 9 bases, leaving 12 bases between them. The germline CDR1 and CDR2 sequences are LNHDA and SQIVND (reference sequence). CDR3 sequence (DNA): TGTGCCAGTAGCGGGAATAGAGGTGAGCAGTTCTTC. Its translation: CASSGNRGEQFF.

The chain recombines TRBV5-1 with TRBJ1-2; D might be TRBD1 (6 bases). This CDR3 is built from 13 residues. With 1 base removed from V and 8 bases from J, the gap between germline ends came to 12 bases. Germline V gene sequence: CDR1 SGHRS, CDR2 YFSETQ. CDR3 in amino acids: CASSLNREGGYTF. The CDR3 nucleotides are TGCGCCAGCAGCTTGAACAGGGAAGGAGGCTACACCTTC.

The chain combines TRBV7-9 with TRBJ1-2; maybe TRBD1 (6 bases). With 8 bases removed from V and 5 bases from J, the gap between germline ends came to 15 bases. The CDR3 covers 13 residues. Germline V CDR1 and CDR2: SEHNR, FQNEAQ (reference sequence). This chain's CDR3 is CASVGAQYYGYTF. CDR3 DNA sequence: TGTGCCAGCGTGGGGGCGCAGTATTATGGCTACACCTTC.

The chain's CDR3 is CASSANGGAPETQYF. The CDR3 region has the DNA TGTGCCAGCAGCGCCAACGGGGGCGCCCCAGAGACCCAGTACTTC. The chain joins TRBV2 to TRBJ2-5; D may correspond to TRBD1 or TRBD2 (6 bases each). V was pared by 6 bases and J by 4 bases, with 18 bases between. Germline CDR1 reads SNHLY; CDR2 reads FYNNEI. This CDR3 comprises 15 residues.

The rearrangement links TRBV19 to TRBJ2-7; 12 bases fit TRBD2. Germline CDR1 reads LNHDA; CDR2 reads SQIVND (reference sequence). CDR3 length: 15 amino acids. The V segment lost 6 bases and the J segment 2 bases; nucleotides outside the gene matches: 5. The CDR3 region has the DNA TGTGCCAGTAGCCCACTAGCGGGAGGCGCCTACGAGCAGTACTTC. The encoded protein is CASSPLAGGAYEQYF.

This clone is termed medium-sized. The chain has TRBV11-3 and TRBJ1-5; unclear D gene. The CDR3 has 16 amino acids. The V gene's germline CDR1 is SGHNT and CDR2 YENEEA. Trimming cost V 2 bases and J 4 bases, with 15 bases left between them. The DNA for the CDR3 is TGTGCCAGCAGCTTATATATCGGGGTCAGGAATCAGCCCCAGCATTTT. Amino acids: CASSLYIGVRNQPQHF.

The chain combines TRBV19 with TRBJ1-3; maybe TRBD1 (6 bases). V shed 3 bases and J shed 0 bases, with 12 bases lying between them. Germline assignment: CDR1 LNHDA and CDR2 SQIVND (reference sequence). CDR3 length: 16 amino acids. CDR3: CASSIPGARSGNTIYF. The CDR3, as DNA: TGTGCCAGTAGTATCCCAGGGGCCCGCTCTGGAAACACCATATATTTT.

The V and J genes are TRBV27 and TRBJ2-5; D might be TRBD2 (5 bases). Germline CDR1 reads MNHEY; CDR2 reads SMNVEV (reference sequence). The ends were cut back, 0 bases at V and 2 bases at J, with 13 bases in the middle. The CDR3 is 16 residues long. Here the CDR3 reads CASSLSARRRQETQYF. The CDR3 nucleotides are TGTGCCAGCAGTTTATCGGCCAGGAGGAGACAAGAGACCCAGTACTTC.

The chain carries TRBV6-1 and TRBJ2-7; a possible D gene is TRBD1 (6 bases). CDR1 and CDR2 from the germline V gene are MNHNS and SASEGT. V shed 6 bases and J shed 3 bases, with 12 bases lying between them. The CDR3 runs to 13 residues. The CDR3: CASSGDIHYEQYV. The CDR3 DNA sequence: TGTGCCAGCAGCGGGGACATCCACTACGAGCAGTACGTC.

In DNA form, the CDR3 reads TGTGCCACCAGCAGAGGGGTGGACTACGAAGAGACCCAGTACTTC. Residues: CATSRGVDYEETQYF. V is TRBV15 and J is TRBJ2-5; possibly TRBD2 for D (6 bases). The CDR3 consists of 15 residues. The germline V gene has CDR1 LNHNV and CDR2 YYDKDF (reference sequence). V lost 1 base, J lost 3 bases, and 12 bases lay in between. Filled out from reference TRBV15 and TRBJ2-5, the complete variable domain reads DAMVIQNPRYQVTQFGKPVTLSCSQTLNHNVMYWYQQKSSQAPKLLFHYYDKDFNNEADTPDNFQSRRPNTSFCFLDIRSPGLGDTAMYLCATSRGVDYEETQYFGPGTRLLVL.

This clone was observed a handful of times. V and J are TRBV19 and TRBJ1-2; 9 bases match TRBD1. The germline V gene has CDR1 LNHDA and CDR2 SQIVND (reference sequence). The V segment lost 6 bases and the J segment 5 bases; nucleotides outside the gene matches: 7. This CDR3 spans 14 amino acids. CDR3 DNA: TGTGCCAGTAGCTCGGGACAGGGCGTTTATGGCTACACCTTC. Its translation is CASSSGQGVYGYTF.

The J gene is TRBJ2-2, the V gene TRBV11-2; no clear D. The CDR3 is made up of 13 amino acids. CDR1 is SGHAT, CDR2 FQNNGV, per germline. V lost 1 base, J lost 7 bases, and 7 bases lay in between. For the CDR3, the DNA is TGTGCCAGCAGCTTAGGTCGGGTCGGGGAGCTGTTTTTT. It translates to CASSLGRVGELFF.

This chain joins TRBV5-4 and TRBJ1-2; no firm D call. Germline assignment: CDR1 SGHNT and CDR2 YYREEE (reference sequence). CDR3 length equals 12 residues. Between the trimmed V and J ends, which lost 4 bases and 3 bases, there was a span of 7 bases. The CDR3 region has the DNA TGTGCCAGCAGCGACACCTACTATGGCTACACCTTC. Translating it yields CASSDTYYGYTF.